This TCR beta chain was found in a study of blood T cell repertoires in COVID-19. For the study at large: Samples of COVID-19 (acute and convalescent) were obtained from the United States, Italy and Spain. T cells, B-cell-depleted T cells, or PBMCs provided the cDNA or gDNA that served as material.

Authors' analysis steps: Reference gene primer amplification gave estimated nucleated cell counts. Data came from immunoSEQ multiplex PCR; TCRdb stores just in-frame clones and leaves some out. Clonal size and the V and J genes are those of that table, whereas D and trimming came from the DNA. The sample lists some 150,000 clones; 60% to 85% were seen once. This CDR3 is built from 15 residues. V was clipped by 1 base and J by 6 bases, with 13 bases between them. Germline loops: CDR1 SGHTA, CDR2 FQGNSA. The chain uses TRBV7-2 and TRBJ2-1; weak D call: TRBD2 (6 bases). The clonotype comes from a man aged 45-65 years with active or convalescent COVID-19. Sequencing was performed on peripheral blood. DNA for the CDR3: TGTGCCAGCAGCTTAGGGACTATTCGGGGCAATGAGCAGTTCTTC. Translated: CASSLGTIRGNEQFF.